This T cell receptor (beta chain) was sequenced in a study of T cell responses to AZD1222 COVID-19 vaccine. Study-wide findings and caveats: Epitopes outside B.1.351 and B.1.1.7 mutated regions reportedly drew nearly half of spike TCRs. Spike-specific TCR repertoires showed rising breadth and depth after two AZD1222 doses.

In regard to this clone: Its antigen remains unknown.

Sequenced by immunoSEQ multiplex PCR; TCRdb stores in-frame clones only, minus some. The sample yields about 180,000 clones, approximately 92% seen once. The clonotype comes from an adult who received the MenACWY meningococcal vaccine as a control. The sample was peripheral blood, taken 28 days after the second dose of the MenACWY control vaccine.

The CDR3 DNA is TGTGCCAGCAGCCAAGTTGGTGGGACTAGCGAAACCGGGGAGCTGTTTTTT. Translation: CASSQVGGTSETGELFF. This chain connects TRBV3-1 (or the pseudogene TRBV3-2) to TRBJ2-2; 10 nucleotides match TRBD2. The CDR3 is 17 amino acids. The germline V gene has CDR1 LGHDT and CDR2 YNNKEL (reference sequence). After removal of 1 base from V and 5 bases from J, the junction contained 7 bases not matched to a gene.